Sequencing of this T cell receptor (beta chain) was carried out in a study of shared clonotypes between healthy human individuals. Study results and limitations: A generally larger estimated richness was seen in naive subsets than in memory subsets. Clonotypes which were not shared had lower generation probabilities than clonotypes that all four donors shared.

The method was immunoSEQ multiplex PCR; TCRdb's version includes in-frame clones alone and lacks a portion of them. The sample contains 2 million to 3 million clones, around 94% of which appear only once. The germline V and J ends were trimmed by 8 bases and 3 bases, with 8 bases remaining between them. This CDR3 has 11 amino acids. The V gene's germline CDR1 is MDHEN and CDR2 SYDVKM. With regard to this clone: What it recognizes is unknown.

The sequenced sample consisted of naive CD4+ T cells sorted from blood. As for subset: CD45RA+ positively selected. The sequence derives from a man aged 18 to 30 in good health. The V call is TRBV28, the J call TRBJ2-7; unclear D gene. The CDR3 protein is CASGPGYEQYF. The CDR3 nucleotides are TGTGCCAGCGGCCCGGGCTACGAGCAGTACTTC.